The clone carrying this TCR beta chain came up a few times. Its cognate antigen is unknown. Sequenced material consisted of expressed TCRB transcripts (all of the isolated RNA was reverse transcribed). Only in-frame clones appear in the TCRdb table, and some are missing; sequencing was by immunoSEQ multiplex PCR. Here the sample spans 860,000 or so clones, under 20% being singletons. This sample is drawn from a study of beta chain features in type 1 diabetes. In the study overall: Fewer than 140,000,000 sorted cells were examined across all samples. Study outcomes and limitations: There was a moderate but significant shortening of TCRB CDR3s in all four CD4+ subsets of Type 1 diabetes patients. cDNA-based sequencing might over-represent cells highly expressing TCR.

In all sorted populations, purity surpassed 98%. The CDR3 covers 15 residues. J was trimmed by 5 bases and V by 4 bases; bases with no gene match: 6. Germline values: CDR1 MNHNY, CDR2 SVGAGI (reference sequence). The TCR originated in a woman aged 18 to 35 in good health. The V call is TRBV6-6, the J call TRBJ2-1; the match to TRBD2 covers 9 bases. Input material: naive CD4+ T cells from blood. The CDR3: CASSFLAGPHNEQFF. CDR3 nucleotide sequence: TGTGCCAGCAGTTTCCTAGCGGGACCGCACAATGAGCAGTTCTTC.